This TCR beta chain came from a study of blood T cells in healthy people across ages. Turning to the study itself: About one barcoded TCR beta cDNA was captured per two T cells. General study points: Relative to aged donors, long-lived donors carried more naive CD4+ cells and displayed higher diversity.

Then a second PCR, running about 6 to 12 cycles, was carried out with a sample-barcoded 5' primer and a J-beta primer mix. Every sample produced at least 2.5 million CDR3-containing paired-end reads. TCRdb re-called the 5' RACE reads through MiXCR, storing one row per CDR3 protein. The sample holds some 1,800,000 distinct CDR3 sequences, 35% to 50% seen once. Trimming shortened V by 6 bases and J by 4 bases, and 10 bases separated the two germline ends. This CDR3 is built from 13 residues. CDR1 is SGHTA and CDR2 is FQGNSA in the germline V gene. For this clonotype: Its matching antigen is unknown.

The TCR sequence derives from a human donor in good health. The chain carries TRBV7-2 and TRBJ1-5; D is unresolved. The sequencing sample was made of blood. The CDR3: CASSGELNQPQHF. The CDR3 DNA is TGTGCCAGCAGTGGGGAATTGAATCAGCCCCAGCATTTT.